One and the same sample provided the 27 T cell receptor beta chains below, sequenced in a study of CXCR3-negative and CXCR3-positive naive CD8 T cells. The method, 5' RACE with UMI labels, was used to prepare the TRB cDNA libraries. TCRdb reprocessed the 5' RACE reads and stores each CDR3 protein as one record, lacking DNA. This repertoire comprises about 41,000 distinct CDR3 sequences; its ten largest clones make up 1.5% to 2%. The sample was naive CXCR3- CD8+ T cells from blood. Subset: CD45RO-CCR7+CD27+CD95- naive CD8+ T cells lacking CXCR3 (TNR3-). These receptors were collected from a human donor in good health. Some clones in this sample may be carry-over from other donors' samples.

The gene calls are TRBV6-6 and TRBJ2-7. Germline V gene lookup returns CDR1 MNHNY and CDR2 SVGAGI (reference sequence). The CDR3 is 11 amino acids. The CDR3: CASSYVAEQYF.

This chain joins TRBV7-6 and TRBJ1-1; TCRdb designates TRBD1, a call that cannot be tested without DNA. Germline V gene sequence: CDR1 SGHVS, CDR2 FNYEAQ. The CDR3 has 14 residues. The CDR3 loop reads CASSLEGMDTEAFF.

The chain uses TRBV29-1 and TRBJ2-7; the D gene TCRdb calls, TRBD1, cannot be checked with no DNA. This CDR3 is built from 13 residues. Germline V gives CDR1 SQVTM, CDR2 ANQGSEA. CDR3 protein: CSVEGQGIYEQYF.

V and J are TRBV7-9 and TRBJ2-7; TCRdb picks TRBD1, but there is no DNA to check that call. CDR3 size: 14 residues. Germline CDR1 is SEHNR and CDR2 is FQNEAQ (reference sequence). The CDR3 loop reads CASSLPQGAYEQYF.

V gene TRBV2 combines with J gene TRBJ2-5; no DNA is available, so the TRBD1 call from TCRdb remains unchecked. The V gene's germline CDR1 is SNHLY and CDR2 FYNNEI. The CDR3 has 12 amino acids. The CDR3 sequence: CAGRPPRETQYF.

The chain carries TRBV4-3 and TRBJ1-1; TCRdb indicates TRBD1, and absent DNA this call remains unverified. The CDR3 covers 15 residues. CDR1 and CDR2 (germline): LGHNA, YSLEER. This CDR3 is CASSPDEGGNTEAFF.

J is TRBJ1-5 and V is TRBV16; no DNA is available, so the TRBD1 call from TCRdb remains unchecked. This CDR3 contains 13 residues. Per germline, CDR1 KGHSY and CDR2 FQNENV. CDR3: CASAQGQGQPQHF.

The CDR3 loop is CASSSSGDEQFF. The rearrangement joins TRBV11-2 to TRBJ2-1; absent DNA, TCRdb's TRBD2 call cannot be checked. CDR1 is SGHAT and CDR2 is FQNNGV in the germline V gene. There are 12 residues in the CDR3. The full variable domain, rest sourced from reference TRBV11-2 and TRBJ2-1, is EAGVAQSPRYKIIEKRQSVAFWCNPISGHATLYWYQQILGQGPKLLIQFQNNGVVDDSQLPKDRFSAERLKGVDSTLKIQPAKLEDSAVYLCASSSSGDEQFFGPGTRLTVL.

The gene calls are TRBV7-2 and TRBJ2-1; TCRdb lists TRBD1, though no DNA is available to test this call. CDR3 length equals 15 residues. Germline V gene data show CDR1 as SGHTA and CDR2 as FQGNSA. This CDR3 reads CASSLLQGFYNEQFF.

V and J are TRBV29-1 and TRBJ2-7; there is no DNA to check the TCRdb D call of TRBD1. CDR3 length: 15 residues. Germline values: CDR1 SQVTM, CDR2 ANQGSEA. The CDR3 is CSVEIPGAPSGEQYF.

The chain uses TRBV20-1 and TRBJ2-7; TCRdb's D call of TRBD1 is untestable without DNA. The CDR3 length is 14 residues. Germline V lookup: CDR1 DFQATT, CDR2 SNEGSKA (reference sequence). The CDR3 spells CSASGTGEFYEQYF.

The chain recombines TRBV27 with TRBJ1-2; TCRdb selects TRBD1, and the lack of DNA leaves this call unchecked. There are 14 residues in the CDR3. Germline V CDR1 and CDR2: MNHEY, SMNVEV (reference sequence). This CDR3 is CASSFDRANYGYTF.

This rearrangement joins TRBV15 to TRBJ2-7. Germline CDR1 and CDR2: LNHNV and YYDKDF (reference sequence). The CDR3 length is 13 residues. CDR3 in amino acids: CATSVHNGYEQYF.

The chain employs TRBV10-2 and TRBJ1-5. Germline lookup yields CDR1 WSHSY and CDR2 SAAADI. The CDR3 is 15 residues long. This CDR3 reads CASSWESYSNQPQHF.

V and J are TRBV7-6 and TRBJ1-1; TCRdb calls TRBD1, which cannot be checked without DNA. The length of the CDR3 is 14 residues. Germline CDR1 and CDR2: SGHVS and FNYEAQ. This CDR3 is CASSPLQGNTEAFF.

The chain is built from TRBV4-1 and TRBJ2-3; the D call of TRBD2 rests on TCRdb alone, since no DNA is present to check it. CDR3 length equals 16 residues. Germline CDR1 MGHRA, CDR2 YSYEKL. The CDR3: CASSQRLAGLGDTQYF.

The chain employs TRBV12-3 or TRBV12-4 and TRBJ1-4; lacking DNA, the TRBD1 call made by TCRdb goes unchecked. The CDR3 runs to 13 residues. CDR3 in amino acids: CASSFRGEEKLFF.

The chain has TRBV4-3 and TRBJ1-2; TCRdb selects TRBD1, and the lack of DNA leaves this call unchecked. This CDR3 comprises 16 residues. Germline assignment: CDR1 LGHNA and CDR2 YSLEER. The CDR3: CASSPFGPGGNYGYTF.

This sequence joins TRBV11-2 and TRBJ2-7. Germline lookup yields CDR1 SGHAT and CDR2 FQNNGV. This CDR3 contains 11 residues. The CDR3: CASSSLYEQYF.

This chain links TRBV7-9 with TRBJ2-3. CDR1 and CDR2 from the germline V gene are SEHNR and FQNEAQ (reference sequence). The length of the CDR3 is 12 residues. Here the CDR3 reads CASSLRPDTQYF.

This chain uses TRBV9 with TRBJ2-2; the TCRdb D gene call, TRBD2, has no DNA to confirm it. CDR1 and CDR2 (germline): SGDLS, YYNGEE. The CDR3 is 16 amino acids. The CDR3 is CASSETGLAGTGELFF.

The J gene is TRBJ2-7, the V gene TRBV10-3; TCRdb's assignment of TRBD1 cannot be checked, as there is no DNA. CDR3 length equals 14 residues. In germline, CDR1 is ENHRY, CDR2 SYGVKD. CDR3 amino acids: CAIRNGGSRGEHYF.

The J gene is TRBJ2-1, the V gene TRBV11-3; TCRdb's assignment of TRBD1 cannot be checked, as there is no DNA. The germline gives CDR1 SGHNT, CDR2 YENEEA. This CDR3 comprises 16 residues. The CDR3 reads CASSSPTGGSYNEQFF.

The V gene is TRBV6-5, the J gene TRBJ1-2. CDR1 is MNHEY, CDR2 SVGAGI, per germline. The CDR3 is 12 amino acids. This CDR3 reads CASSFSGDGYTF.

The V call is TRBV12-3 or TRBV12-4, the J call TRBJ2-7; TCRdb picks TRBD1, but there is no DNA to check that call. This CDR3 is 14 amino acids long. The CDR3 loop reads CASRPRSSSYEQYF.

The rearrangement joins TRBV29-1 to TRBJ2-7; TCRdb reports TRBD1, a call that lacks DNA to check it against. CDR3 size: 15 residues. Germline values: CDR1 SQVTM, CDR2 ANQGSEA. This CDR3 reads CSVVGGQGASYEQYF.

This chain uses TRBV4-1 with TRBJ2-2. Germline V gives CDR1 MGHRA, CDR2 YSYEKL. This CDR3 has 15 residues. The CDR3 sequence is CASSQGPSNTGELFF.